Listed here are 18 T cell receptor beta chains from one sample, sequenced in a study of cytomegalovirus exposure and HLA in healthy donors. PCR used 60 Vbeta primers and 13 Jbeta primers. Generated by immunoSEQ multiplex PCR, the TCRdb table keeps only in-frame clones and is missing some. In the table there are approximately 150,000 clones, about four fifths of which are singletons. Source material: PBMCs. These receptors originate from a young woman in good health and CMV-seropositive.

The chain recombines TRBV27 with TRBJ1-5; D might be TRBD1 (6 bases). Germline V gene sequence: CDR1 MNHEY, CDR2 SMNVEV (reference sequence). The CDR3 is made up of 18 amino acids. V lost 0 bases, J lost 0 bases, and 15 bases lay in between. CDR3 in amino acids: CASSLSGGARGSNQPQHF. The CDR3 DNA is TGTGCCAGCAGTTTATCTGGGGGGGCTCGGGGTAGCAATCAGCCCCAGCATTTT.

J is TRBJ1-1 and V is TRBV4-1, with a possible D match to TRBD1 (6 bases). The CDR3 consists of 18 residues. The germline CDR1 and CDR2 sequences are MGHRA and YSYEKL. The V gene lost 2 bases and the J gene lost 5 bases, with 24 bases spanning the gap. The DNA for the CDR3 is TGCGCCAGCAGCCAAAGTCAGTTTGAGGGGGGGACTGAAACTGAAGCTTTCTTT. Its protein product is CASSQSQFEGGTETEAFF.

This chain links TRBV19 with TRBJ1-2; D is possibly TRBD1 (5 bases). Germline-derived CDR1 and CDR2 are LNHDA and SQIVND (reference sequence). The CDR3 runs 14 residues. Trimming cost V 3 bases and J 9 bases, with 17 bases left between them. The CDR3 coding sequence is TGTGCCAGTAGTATGTGGCATGCGGGGCATAGCTACACCTTC. This encodes CASSMWHAGHSYTF.

The genes are TRBV2 and TRBJ2-1; tentative D call: TRBD2 (5 bases). The V and J ends lost 4 bases and 8 bases respectively, with 12 bases between them. CDR1 is SNHLY and CDR2 is FYNNEI in the germline V gene. CDR3 length: 13 residues. CDR3 region: CASSVEGMDEQFF. The CDR3 region has the DNA TGTGCCAGCAGTGTAGAGGGTATGGATGAGCAGTTCTTC.

The chain has TRBV6-6 and TRBJ1-5, with 7 bases identical to TRBD1. CDR3 length: 15 amino acids. The ends lost 2 bases at V and 6 bases at J; junction bases unmatched: 7. CDR1 and CDR2 from the germline V gene are MNHNY and SVGAGI (reference sequence). CDR3 sequence: CASSYPDRVVQPQHF. CDR3 nucleotides: TGTGCCAGCAGTTACCCAGACAGGGTGGTTCAGCCCCAGCATTTT.

The genes are TRBV28 and TRBJ1-5; 7 bases are shared with TRBD1. With 8 bases clipped from V and 3 bases from J, the junction kept 4 bases outside the gene matches. Germline values: CDR1 MDHEN, CDR2 SYDVKM. This CDR3 is 13 amino acids long. As DNA, the CDR3 is TGTGCCAGCGACAGGGTTTTCAATCAGCCCCAGCATTTT. As protein: CASDRVFNQPQHF.

The chain carries TRBV7-9 and TRBJ2-5; 7 bases fit TRBD1. Germline CDR1 reads SEHNR; CDR2 reads FQNEAQ (reference sequence). The V segment lost 4 bases and the J segment 1 base; nucleotides outside the gene matches: 3. This CDR3 spans 14 amino acids. The CDR3 reads CASSSGQSQETQYF. The CDR3 nucleotides read TGTGCCAGCAGCTCGGGACAGTCCCAAGAGACCCAGTACTTC.

Comments on this clone: Other DNA sequences in this sample translate to the same CDR3. The chain is built from TRBV5-4 and TRBJ1-3, with D perhaps TRBD1 (6 bases). CDR3 length: 17 amino acids. Germline V gene sequence: CDR1 SGHNT, CDR2 YYREEE (reference sequence). Trimming took 1 base from V and 2 from J, leaving 16 bases between them. The CDR3 sequence is CASSLSYSGVAGNTIYF. The DNA of the CDR3 is TGTGCCAGCAGCTTGAGCTACTCAGGGGTCGCTGGAAACACCATATATTTT.

The chain joins TRBV7-9 to TRBJ2-1; 7 positions match TRBD2. Trimming at V came to 5 bases and at J to 6 bases, leaving 13 bases not matched to a gene. Germline values: CDR1 SEHNR, CDR2 FQNEAQ (reference sequence). This CDR3 is 16 amino acids long. DNA of the CDR3: TGTGCCAGCAGCCCCCAGGGCGGGGGTACCCCCAATGAGCAGTTCTTC. It specifies CASSPQGGGTPNEQFF.

The chain has TRBV19 and TRBJ1-1, with unresolved D. The length of the CDR3 is 13 residues. The germline V gene encodes CDR1 LNHDA and CDR2 SQIVND (reference sequence). V lost 5 bases and J 5 bases, leaving 12 bases between the germline ends. In DNA form, the CDR3 reads TGTGCCAGTAGTGACCTTGGGAGGACTGAAGCTTTCTTT. Protein: CASSDLGRTEAFF. The whole variable domain, remainder taken from reference TRBV19 and TRBJ1-1, is DGGITQSPKYLFRKEGQNVTLSCEQNLNHDAMYWYRQDPGQGLRLIYYSQIVNDFQKGDIAEGYSVSREKKESFPLTVTSAQKNPTAFYLCASSDLGRTEAFFGQGTRLTVV.

This clone was seen more than once but under ten times. The rearrangement links TRBV7-3 to TRBJ1-6; 11 bases fit TRBD1. CDR1 is SGHTA, CDR2 FQGTGA, per germline. V gave up 7 bases and J gave up 5 bases; unmatched junction bases: 16. The CDR3 sequence is 19 residues long. The chain's CDR3 is CASTLKWTGGHGDNSPLHF. As DNA, the CDR3 is TGTGCCAGCACCCTTAAATGGACAGGGGGCCACGGTGATAATTCACCCCTCCACTTT.

This clone has a single count. The rearrangement links TRBV27 to TRBJ1-4; D call uncertain. There are 16 residues in the CDR3. The germline V and J ends were trimmed by 2 bases and 8 bases, with 18 bases remaining between them. CDR1 and CDR2 (germline): MNHEY, SMNVEV (reference sequence). In DNA, the CDR3 is TGTGCCAGCAGTTTAGGAAGTCGGGGAGGAGGAGAAAAACTGTTTTTT. The encoded protein is CASSLGSRGGGEKLFF. Full variable domain (missing parts from reference TRBV27 and TRBJ1-4): EAQVTQNPRYLITVTGKKLTVTCSQNMNHEYMSWYRQDPGLGLRQIYYSMNVEVTDKGDVPEGYKVSRKEKRNFPLILESPSPNQTSLYFCASSLGSRGGGEKLFFGSGTQLSVL.

This clone was seen a few times. The rearrangement uses TRBV5-8 and TRBJ2-2; 8 bases fit TRBD1. Germline V CDR1 and CDR2: SGHTS, YDEGEE. Trimming cost V 0 bases and J 4 bases; bases outside gene matches: 2. The CDR3 runs 15 residues. In DNA, the CDR3 is TGTGCCAGCAGCTTGGGAACAGGGGGCACCGGGGAGCTGTTTTTT. This codes for CASSLGTGGTGELFF.

The rearrangement uses TRBV11-2 and TRBJ1-2; no clear D gene. The germline V and J ends were trimmed by 1 base and 4 bases, with 7 bases remaining between them. The CDR3 has 13 residues. Germline values: CDR1 SGHAT, CDR2 FQNNGV. CDR3: CASSLGQFYGYTF. The CDR3 DNA is TGTGCCAGCAGCTTAGGGCAGTTCTATGGCTACACCTTC.

This chain joins TRBV7-2 and TRBJ1-5, with 7 bases identical to TRBD1. The CDR3 is 16 residues long. With 4 bases clipped from V and 0 bases from J, the junction kept 6 bases outside the gene matches. Germline values: CDR1 SGHTA, CDR2 FQGNSA. The CDR3 nucleotides are TGTGCCAGCAGCTCGGCCAGGGGGTCTAGCAATCAGCCCCAGCATTTT. Protein: CASSSARGSSNQPQHF.

The chain uses TRBV2 and TRBJ1-2; 7 bases match TRBD1. CDR1 is SNHLY, CDR2 FYNNEI, per germline. V trimming: 4 bases; J trimming: 8 bases; junction bases outside the gene matches: 10. The CDR3 has 14 amino acids. CDR3 nucleotide sequence: TGTGCCAGCAGTGGGCCACAGGGGATGGGGGGCTACACCTTC. It translates to CASSGPQGMGGYTF. Filled out from reference TRBV2 and TRBJ1-2, the complete variable domain reads EPEVTQTPSHQVTQMGQEVILRCVPISNHLYFYWYRQILGQKVEFLVSFYNNEISEKSEIFDDQFSVERPDGSNFTLKIRSTKLEDSAMYFCASSGPQGMGGYTFGSGTRLTVV.

The chain links TRBV4-2 to TRBJ1-2; 7 positions agree with TRBD1. The CDR3 is 16 amino acids. V trimming: 0 bases; J trimming: 4 bases; junction bases outside the gene matches: 8. CDR1 is LGHNA, CDR2 YNFKEQ, per germline. CDR3 loop: CASSQELRGRGYGYTF. In DNA form, the CDR3 reads TGTGCCAGCAGCCAAGAGTTGAGGGGGCGCGGCTATGGCTACACCTTC.

This chain links TRBV5-6 with TRBJ2-5; tentatively, D is TRBD2 (5 bases). The CDR3 spans 14 residues. The germline V and J ends were trimmed by 4 bases and 0 bases, with 10 bases remaining between them. The germline CDR1 and CDR2 sequences are SGHDT and YYEEEE. The CDR3, as DNA: TGTGCCAGCAGCGGCACTAGGTACCAAGAGACCCAGTACTTC. Its translation is CASSGTRYQETQYF.